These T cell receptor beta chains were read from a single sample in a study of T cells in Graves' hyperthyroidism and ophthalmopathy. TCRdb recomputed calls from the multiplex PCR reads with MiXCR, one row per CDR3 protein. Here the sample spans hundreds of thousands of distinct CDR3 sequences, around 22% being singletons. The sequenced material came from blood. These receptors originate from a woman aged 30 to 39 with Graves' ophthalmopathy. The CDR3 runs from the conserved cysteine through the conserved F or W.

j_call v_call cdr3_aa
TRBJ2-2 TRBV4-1 CASSQEAGGGGELFF
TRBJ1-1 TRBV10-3 CAISPRVGKSTTEAFF
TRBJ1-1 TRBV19 CASARDPGENTEAFF
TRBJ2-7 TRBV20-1 CSPYRAGSSYEQYF
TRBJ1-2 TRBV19 CASSQQGRGSTF
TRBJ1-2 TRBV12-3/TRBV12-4 CASYRGGGYTF
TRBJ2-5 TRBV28 CASSKRTGMGETQYF
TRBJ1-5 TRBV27 CASSPEWVGGYQPQHF
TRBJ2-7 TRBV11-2 CASSFSGENYEQYF
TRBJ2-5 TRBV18 CASSEDRLETQYF
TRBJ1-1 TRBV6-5 CASKGGAAEAFF
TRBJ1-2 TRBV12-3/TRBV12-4 CASSLGDQGRGYTF
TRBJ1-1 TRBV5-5 CASSLRQGIEGTEAFF
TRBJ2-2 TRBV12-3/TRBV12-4 CASRGQGANTGELFF
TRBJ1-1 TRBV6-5 CASSHPPSTEAFF
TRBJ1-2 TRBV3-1 CASSQLTPRGYTF
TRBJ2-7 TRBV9 CASSVTGTGYDEQYF
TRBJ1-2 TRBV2 CASSANRDNYGYTF
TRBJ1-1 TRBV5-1 CASSLGNRATEAFF
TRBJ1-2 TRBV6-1 CASSPRDLNYGYTF
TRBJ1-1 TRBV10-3 CAISDAGRRGTEAFF
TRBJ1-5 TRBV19 CASSNGFNQPQHF
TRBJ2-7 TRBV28 CASSSQQAFSYEQYF
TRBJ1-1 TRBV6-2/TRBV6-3 CASRTQGARTEAFF
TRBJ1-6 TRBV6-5 CASSYSGQPNSPLHF
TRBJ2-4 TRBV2 CASRDTFLKTIQYF
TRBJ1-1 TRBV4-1 CASSRRPGEAFF
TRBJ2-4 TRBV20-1 CSAETGLAAPTAIQYF
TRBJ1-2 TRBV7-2 CASRLQGSVGYGYTF
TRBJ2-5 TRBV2 CASTPGVGRQETQYF
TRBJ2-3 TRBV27 CASRPSGGQGRDTQYF
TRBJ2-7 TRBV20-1 CSANRDFTYEQYF
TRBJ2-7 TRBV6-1 CASSDTLPYEQYF
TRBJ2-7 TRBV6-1 CASTLAGQRSVEQYF
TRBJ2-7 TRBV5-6 CASRRGQRSYEQYF
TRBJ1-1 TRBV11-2 CASSLEGTGGATEAFF
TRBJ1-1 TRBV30 CAWSAGPLNTEAFF
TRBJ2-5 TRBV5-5 CASSLGGTSRGQETQYF
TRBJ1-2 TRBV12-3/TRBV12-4 CATREGAGYGYTF
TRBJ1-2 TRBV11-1 CASRGDKFANYGYTF
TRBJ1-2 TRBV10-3 CAISESGTDYGYTF
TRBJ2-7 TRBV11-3 CASSPFAGYEQYF
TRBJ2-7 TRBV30 CAWSGTVYEQYF
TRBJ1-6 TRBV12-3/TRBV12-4 CASSLRAGDAPLHF
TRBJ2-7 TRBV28 CASNRDRGPTYEQYF
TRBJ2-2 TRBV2 CASNREGGELFF
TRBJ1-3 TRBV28 CASSFTQGLGNTIYF
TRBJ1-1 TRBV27 CASSLSSEIEAFF
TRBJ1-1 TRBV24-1 CASRGSENTEAFF
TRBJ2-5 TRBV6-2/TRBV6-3 CASRAGGQETKYF
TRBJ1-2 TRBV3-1 CASSQDNLNGYTF
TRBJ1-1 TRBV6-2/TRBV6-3 CASTRRGGSMNTEAFF
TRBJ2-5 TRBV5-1 CASSTSGGDQETQYF